This TCR beta chain was recovered during a study of T-cell reconstitution after alpha-beta-depleted transplantation in children. Findings and limits, study-wide: Several hundred expanded graft clones reportedly gave rise to the alpha-beta T cells present about two months after transplant. T-cell numbers and diversity one year post-transplant derived largely from freshly generated T cells. Several patients had high TCRbeta diversity at day 60; it came from surviving recipient T cells and thymic progenitors.

The sample holds many counts of this clonotype. Its cognate antigen is unknown. TCRbeta library construction was performed incorporating unique molecular identifiers. TCRdb reanalysed the PCR reads using MiXCR and keeps one entry per CDR3 protein. The sample consists of 70,000 or so distinct CDR3 sequences, approximately 10% of them appearing once. The receptor was isolated from a boy aged 5-17 years with acute myeloid leukemia, due to receive a stem cell transplant. The material was PBMCs, obtained before TCRalphabeta/CD19-depleted stem cell transplant.

DNA for the CDR3: TGTGCCAGCAGCCAAGCTAGCCGGTGGAAAGAGACCCAGTACTTC. It yields the protein CASSQASRWKETQYF. The V gene is TRBV14, the J gene TRBJ2-5, with D tentatively TRBD2 (5 bases). The CDR3 runs to 15 residues. Deletions cut 1 base from V and 3 bases from J, with 12 bases between. Germline V gene data show CDR1 as SGHDN and CDR2 as FVKESK. Looking up the rest from reference TRBV14 and TRBJ2-5 gives the full variable domain: EAGVTQFPSHSVIEKGQTVTLRCDPISGHDNLYWYRRVMGKEIKFLLHFVKESKQDESGMPNNRFLAERTGGTYSTLKVQPAELEDSGVYFCASSQASRWKETQYFGPGTRLLVL.